The T cell receptor beta chain described here comes from a study of early T cells in non-severe SARS-CoV-2 infection (dated by TCRdb to about 2021). Regarding the complete study: TCR sequencing used bulk RNA from unsorted whole blood, so alpha and beta chains could not be paired.

Set within a cohort of healthcare workers in London, UK, this nested case-control study involved weekly PCR testing of nasopharyngeal swabs along with blood sampling. Healthcare workers were recruited during the week of the UK lockdown, between 23 and 31 March 2020, and followed weekly for up to roughly 15 weeks. The library came from 5' RACE. Sequencing relied on a NextSeq 500. To correct for sequencing error and PCR bias, the TCR library protocol tagged individual cDNA molecules with unique molecular identifiers. Sequencing covered both TCR alpha and beta chains, and within each sample the abundances of alpha and beta sequences were tightly co-correlated. As for the original processing: V gene, J gene and CDR3 annotation of TCR sequences was performed with Decombinator V4. Expanded TCRs were defined as changing significantly between any two time points under a Poisson model with p below 0.0001. Abundances of TCRs were expressed as counts per million after normalisation to the total number of TCRs sequenced in each sample. TRAV1-2 paired with TRAJ12, TRAJ20 or TRAJ33 defined MAIT TCRs, while TRAV10 paired with TRAJ18 defined iNKT TCRs. A search of VDJdb, accessed on 1 November 2021, was run for TCRs annotated to CMV, EBV and SARS-CoV-2, with TCRs annotated for multiple antigens excluded. Using fastp trimming at Q25 and MiXCR clonotype assembly, TCRdb reanalyzed the public sequencing data and kept in-frame beta chains. Rows with one shared CDR3 protein collapse into an entry with the most common genes and DNA. The V and J calls here are based on TCRdb, not the publication. This sample holds around 33,000 distinct CDR3 sequences; roughly 4.5% were observed only once. 7.9% of the sample comes from the top ten.

This clonotype appeared many times. Its antigen remains undetermined. No much larger clonotype is one base removed from it; base qualities were not supplied. The CDR3 runs 15 residues from the cysteine to the phenylalanine. Only the CDR3 DNA stays, 45 bases, in frame from base 1. The germline V gene yields SGHDN for CDR1 and FVKESK for CDR2. V is pruned by 5 bases and J by 4 bases, leaving 7 bases of the junction without a gene match. The investigation overall reported the following: VDJdb matching was skewed toward anti-spike CD8 responses and likely underestimated virus-specific expansions by missing private and CD4 specificities.

The TCR originated in an adult who was a healthcare worker with PCR-confirmed SARS-CoV-2 infection or an uninfected control (not recorded which). Source material: whole blood. The V and J genes are TRBV14 and TRBJ2-2, with 7 bases aligning to TRBD1. The CDR3 is CASSEQGQSTGELFF. The nucleotides are TGTGCCAGCAGCGAACAGGGGCAATCCACCGGGGAGCTGTTTTTT.